The rows below give T cell receptor beta chains drawn from one sample of a study of T cells after posttransplantation cyclophosphamide. Clones were sequenced by immunoSEQ multiplex PCR, and TCRdb holds only the in-frame ones, with some missing. Altogether a few thousand clones are present, 55% to 85% being singletons, with the ten largest covering less than 20%. The sample was PBMCs, taken 362 days after allogeneic stem cell transplant with posttransplant cyclophosphamide. The receptors here all came from a male patient between 60 and 69 years old who received an allogeneic stem cell transplant from an unrelated donor, was CMV-positive, and had acute GVHD only. Certain T cells may be donor cells from the graft. Each CDR3 is given with its conserved first and last residue. The D gene is left open where the match is weak. Clone size is not always given. Where it is, it says once, few, many or a class for expanded clones.

d_gene	v_gene	j_gene	abundance	CDR3aa	CDR3nt
TRBD1	TRBV30	TRBJ2-2	NA	CAWSRDRRNTGELFF	TGTGCCTGGAGCCGGGACAGGAGGAACACCGGGGAGCTGTTTTTT
NA	TRBV5-6	TRBJ2-3	few	CASSLASADTQYF	TGTGCCAGCAGCTTGGCCAGCGCCGATACGCAGTATTTT
NA	TRBV6-5	TRBJ1-6	NA	CASRPNRDSPLHF	TGTGCCAGCAGGCCAAACAGGGATTCACCCCTCCACTTT
NA	TRBV6-5	TRBJ1-1	NA	CASSYGRADEAFF	TGTGCCAGCAGTTACGGCAGGGCGGACGAAGCTTTCTTT
TRBD1	TRBV6-5	TRBJ1-3	NA	CASRGTGGNTIYF	TGTGCCAGCAGGGGGACAGGTGGAAACACCATATATTTT
TRBD2	TRBV2	TRBJ2-3	NA	CASSSRPSGTTDTQYF	TGTGCCAGCTCTAGCCGGCCTAGCGGGACTACAGATACGCAGTATTTT
TRBD1	TRBV6-1	TRBJ1-2	NA	CASSGSDRAVFGYTF	TGTGCCAGCAGTGGCTCCGACAGGGCTGTCTTTGGCTACACCTTC
TRBD2	TRBV9	TRBJ2-5	NA	CASSGGQRERLETQYF	TGTGCCAGCAGCGGGGGGCAGCGGGAGAGGCTAGAGACCCAGTACTTC
NA	TRBV11-3	TRBJ2-1	few	CASSPRAAGEQFF	TGTGCCAGCAGCCCCCGGGCGGCGGGAGAGCAGTTCTTC
NA	TRBV9	TRBJ1-2	NA	CASMGSEGYTF	TGTGCCAGCATGGGGAGCGAGGGCTACACCTTC
TRBD1	TRBV19	TRBJ1-4	few	CASSQAGGEKLFF	TGTGCCAGTAGCCAGGCAGGGGGTGAAAAACTGTTTTTT
NA	TRBV10-3	TRBJ2-3	NA	CAISQGGTSGDTQYF	TGTGCCATCAGCCAAGGCGGGACCTCGGGAGATACGCAGTATTTT
NA	TRBV18	TRBJ2-1	NA	CASSPGVNNEQFF	TGTGCCAGCTCACCCGGGGTTAACAATGAGCAGTTCTTC
TRBD1	TRBV25-1	TRBJ2-7	NA	CASSTNRGQGAYEQYF	TGTGCCAGCAGCACCAACCGGGGACAGGGAGCCTACGAGCAGTACTTC
NA	TRBV6-6	TRBJ2-7	NA	CASSPRGTSYEQYF	TGTGCCAGCAGTCCTAGGGGTACCTCCTACGAGCAGTACTTC
NA	TRBV7-2	TRBJ2-1	once	CASRFIGTDAYNEQFF	TGTGCCAGCAGATTCATCGGGACTGATGCCTACAATGAGCAGTTCTTC
TRBD2	TRBV7-8	TRBJ2-3	NA	CASSWTSGSTDTQYF	TGTGCCAGCAGCTGGACTAGCGGGAGCACAGATACGCAGTATTTT
NA	TRBV28	TRBJ2-2	NA	CASNPREKNTGELFF	TGTGCCAGCAACCCTCGGGAGAAAAACACCGGGGAGCTGTTTTTT
NA	TRBV11-2	TRBJ1-2	NA	CASSLVGGVRNGYTF	TGTGCCAGCAGCTTAGTCGGGGGAGTAAGGAACGGCTACACCTTC
TRBD2	TRBV6-5	TRBJ2-7	NA	CASSAGRSYEQYF	TGTGCCAGCTCAGCGGGAAGGTCCTACGAGCAGTACTTC
TRBD2	TRBV9	TRBJ2-3	NA	CASSVESGRLAGGRAQDTQYF	TGTGCCAGCAGCGTAGAGAGCGGGCGACTAGCGGGGGGGAGGGCACAGGATACGCAGTATTTT
NA	TRBV2	TRBJ2-7	NA	CASSWGGPEQEQYF	TGTGCCAGCAGTTGGGGCGGCCCGGAACAAGAGCAGTACTTC
NA	TRBV6-1	TRBJ2-3	NA	CASSERGGVGTTDTQYF	TGTGCCAGCAGTGAAAGAGGCGGGGTTGGAACCACAGATACGCAGTATTTT
TRBD1	TRBV30	TRBJ1-1	NA	CAWRQGSDTEAFF	TGTGCCTGGAGACAGGGGAGCGACACTGAAGCTTTCTTT
NA	TRBV6-5	TRBJ1-5	NA	CASSDSKDQPQHF	TGTGCCAGCAGCGACAGTAAAGATCAGCCCCAGCATTTT
NA	TRBV6-6	TRBJ1-1	NA	CASSYGRADEAFF	TGTGCCAGCAGTTACGGCAGGGCGGACGAAGCTTTCTTT
TRBD1	TRBV6-5	TRBJ1-1	once	CASRKGAPNTEAFF	TGTGCCAGCCGTAAGGGGGCCCCGAACACTGAAGCTTTCTTT
NA	TRBV5-1	TRBJ2-1	NA	CASRIRAEQFF	TGCGCCAGCAGAATCAGGGCTGAGCAGTTCTTC
TRBD1	TRBV18	TRBJ1-5	few	CASSPDRDQPQHF	TGTGCCAGCTCACCGGACAGGGATCAGCCCCAGCATTTT